A selection of T cell receptor beta chains follows, all from one sample in a study of blood T cell repertoires in COVID-19. This table comes from immunoSEQ multiplex PCR, and its TCRdb copy is limited to in-frame clones, with some not included. This table holds 150,000 to 200,000 clones, roughly four fifths found once. Specimen: peripheral blood. These receptors all come from a man aged 65 to 85 who had recovered from COVID-19. CDR3s include the opening cysteine and the closing phenylalanine or tryptophan.

TRBJ2-7 | TRBV7-2 | CASSFGTVTEQYF
TRBJ2-2 | TRBV6-5 | CATFQFLLNTGELFF
TRBJ2-1 | TRBV19 | CASSISTSGSLLGQFF
TRBJ2-7 | TRBV24-1 | CATSDEARAEQYF
TRBJ1-6 | TRBV24-1 | CATSAWHNSPLHF
TRBJ2-7 | TRBV7-9 | CASSLTGENEQYF
TRBJ2-7 | TRBV6-5 | CASSSPGQGHYEQYF
TRBJ2-7 | TRBV6-5 | CASTYPGRGCEQYF
TRBJ1-4 | TRBV19 | CASSGLTTNEKLFF
TRBJ2-7 | TRBV5-1 | CASSLGDTYSGEQYF
TRBJ2-3 | TRBV5-6 | CASSLASTPSGDTQYF
TRBJ1-2 | TRBV27 | CASSLVSSGGGYTF
TRBJ2-1 | TRBV7-6 | CASSLAGTASREQFF
TRBJ2-1 | TRBV9 | CASSVVWDWRMLYNEQFF
TRBJ1-6 | TRBV11-3 | CASSSVLTGGSTRYNSPLHF
TRBJ2-6 | TRBV7-2 | CASSSTLSGANVLTF
TRBJ1-6 | TRBV5-6 | CASSLRGSGNSPLHF
TRBJ2-3 | TRBV29-1 | CSVEELLLTDTQYF
TRBJ2-5 | TRBV5-4 | CASSLAAVPETQYF
TRBJ2-1 | TRBV21-1 | CASSRLAGGRLDEQFF
TRBJ1-1 | TRBV29-1 | CSVGRGGNTEAFF
TRBJ2-3 | TRBV7-8 | CASSLEREQDTQYF
TRBJ2-7 | TRBV7-2 | CASSLELSGSYEQYF
TRBJ2-2 | TRBV24-1 | CATSDGGQNTGELFF
TRBJ2-7 | TRBV7-2 | CASSIGAGVSYEQYF
TRBJ2-5 | TRBV18 | CASSPRTGEETQYF
TRBJ2-1 | TRBV9 | CASSVASDRVNEQFF
TRBJ2-2 | TRBV6-2/TRBV6-3 | CASSLLEAGELFF
TRBJ1-3 | TRBV6-2/TRBV6-3 | CASSKQGLSGTIYF
TRBJ2-5 | TRBV28 | CASSLRTGEGETQYF
TRBJ2-5 | TRBV5-4 | CATTRTGGGETQYF
TRBJ2-7 | TRBV28 | CASRAGSGEQYF
TRBJ2-7 | TRBV30 | CAWSPGLAVNEQYF
TRBJ1-6 | TRBV6-5 | CASSKAGDRASPLHF
TRBJ2-1 | TRBV11-2 | CASSRSTAEQFF
TRBJ2-5 | TRBV10-2 | CASSKGVETQYF
TRBJ1-5 | TRBV7-9 | CASSYGGGGQPQHF
TRBJ2-7 | TRBV27 | CASSLEPPGQLTYEQYF
TRBJ2-7 | TRBV20-1 | CSACDRGSTYEQYF
TRBJ2-1 | TRBV5-8 | CASTRQGLTNEQFF
TRBJ2-1 | TRBV5-1 | CASSFPGTSLYNEQFF
TRBJ2-1 | TRBV3-1/TRBV3-2 | CASSQWTSGGNEQFF
TRBJ1-5 | TRBV7-9 | CASSLMGASNQPQHF
TRBJ2-3 | TRBV6-5 | CASTGREKGTDTQYF
TRBJ2-3 | TRBV7-9 | CASTLGGWADTQYF
TRBJ2-2 | TRBV4-3 | CASSQGAQTNTGELFF